The 22 T cell receptor beta chains given below trace back to one sample, sequenced in a study of OX40 agonist ivuxolimab in advanced cancers. The protocol was immunoSEQ multiplex PCR, while the TCRdb copy is restricted to in-frame clones and leaves out a portion. The sample lists under 80,000 clones, roughly 87% occurring once. Source: CD4+ or CD8+ T cells sorted from blood, taken in a trial of the OX40 agonist ivuxolimab. These receptors all come from an adult with an advanced solid tumor such as melanoma, head and neck, liver or kidney cancer.

The gene calls are TRBV11-2 and TRBJ2-1, with 8 bases that match TRBD1. Germline V CDR1 and CDR2: SGHAT, FQNNGV. This CDR3 has 14 amino acids. Trimming cost V 1 base and J 6 bases; bases outside gene matches: 2. CDR3 loop: CASSLVGTGNEQFF. CDR3 nucleotides: TGTGCCAGCAGCTTAGTCGGGACAGGCAATGAGCAGTTCTTC.

The rearrangement links TRBV7-6 to TRBJ1-4; 7 bases align to TRBD1. CDR1 SGHVS and CDR2 FNYEAQ come from the germline V gene. J was trimmed by 11 bases and V by 5 bases; bases with no gene match: 8. The CDR3 has 13 residues. The chain's CDR3 is CASSPGTVEKLFF. For the CDR3, the DNA is TGTGCCAGCAGCCCCGGGACAGTGGAGAAACTGTTTTTT.

This clone has just a few counts. The rearrangement uses TRBV6-4 and TRBJ1-6, with 7 positions matching TRBD1. J gave up 7 bases and V 6 bases, and 9 bases lay outside the gene matches. CDR1 is MRHNA, CDR2 SNTAGT, per germline. The length of the CDR3 is 15 residues. CDR3 in amino acids: CASSPEGARNSPLHF. In nucleotides, the CDR3 is TGTGCCAGCAGCCCCGAGGGGGCGAGGAATTCACCCCTCCACTTT.

The V call is TRBV6-1, the J call TRBJ1-1, with D perhaps matching TRBD1 (5 bases). The germline V gene encodes CDR1 MNHNS and CDR2 SASEGT. The V gene lost 6 bases and the J gene lost 4 bases, with 15 bases spanning the gap. This CDR3 is 14 amino acids long. CDR3 sequence (DNA): TGTGCCAGCAGCGATGCGGGGCTGGCCACTGAAGCTTTCTTT. Translating gives CASSDAGLATEAFF.

The chain is built from TRBV2 and TRBJ2-3; 7 bases align to TRBD2. The trim removed 7 bases at V and 3 bases at J, leaving 4 bases unmatched. The germline V gene has CDR1 SNHLY and CDR2 FYNNEI. The CDR3 extends over 13 amino acids. CDR3 nucleotide sequence: TGTGCCAGCAAGAGCGGGGCTACAGATACGCAGTATTTT. Its protein product is CASKSGATDTQYF.

The chain combines TRBV5-1 with TRBJ1-1; TRBD1 agrees at 11 bases. The trim removed 4 bases at V and 4 bases at J, leaving 6 bases unmatched. The germline V gene encodes CDR1 SGHRS and CDR2 YFSETQ. CDR3 length equals 15 residues. The DNA of the CDR3 is TGCGCCAGCAGCAGGACAGGGGGCGCTCTCACTGAAGCTTTCTTT. Its translation: CASSRTGGALTEAFF.

This chain joins TRBV4-2 and TRBJ1-1, with D possibly being TRBD1 (5 bases). This CDR3 spans 17 amino acids. Germline V gene lookup returns CDR1 LGHNA and CDR2 YNFKEQ. Trimming took off 0 bases at V and 1 base at J, with 15 bases between the two ends. The CDR3 DNA follows: TGTGCCAGCAGCCAAGAGGGGCAGGGCGGAGAGAACACTGAAGCTTTCTTT. Protein: CASSQEGQGGENTEAFF.

J is TRBJ2-2 and V is TRBV2; 7 nucleotides align to TRBD2. This CDR3 is 15 amino acids long. Per the germline V gene, CDR1 is SNHLY and CDR2 is FYNNEI. The V and J ends lost 3 bases and 2 bases, in that order; junction bases with no gene match: 3. CDR3: CASSEAAGNTGELFF. The CDR3 bases are TGTGCCAGCAGTGAGGCAGCGGGAAACACCGGGGAGCTGTTTTTT.

This chain joins TRBV6-5 and TRBJ1-2; the D is unclear. The germline CDR1 and CDR2 sequences are MNHEY and SVGAGI. This CDR3 contains 13 residues. V lost 4 bases and J 4 bases, leaving 10 bases between the germline ends. This chain's CDR3 is CASSFDGSYGYTF. CDR3 bases: TGTGCCAGCAGTTTCGACGGGAGCTATGGCTACACCTTC.

The chain combines TRBV18 with TRBJ2-7; no reliable D call. The CDR3 spans 14 residues. V was cut by 3 bases and J by 2 bases, with 11 bases left in between. The germline CDR1 and CDR2 sequences are KGHSH and LQKENI. CDR3 residues: CASSPPASTYEQYF. The CDR3 coding sequence is TGTGCCAGCTCACCCCCAGCGAGCACCTACGAGCAGTACTTC.

The rearrangement uses TRBV27 and TRBJ1-4, with D possibly matching TRBD1 (5 bases). The CDR3 is made up of 13 amino acids. Germline V gene data show CDR1 as MNHEY and CDR2 as SMNVEV (reference sequence). V gave up 3 bases and J gave up 8 bases, with 10 bases separating them. CDR3 in amino acids: CASSFQGGEKLFF. In nucleotides, the CDR3 is TGTGCCAGCAGTTTCCAGGGAGGGGAAAAACTGTTTTTT.

This chain links TRBV28 with TRBJ1-2; possibly TRBD1 for D (5 bases). Trimming shortened V by 6 bases and J by 4 bases, and 12 bases separated the two germline ends. The length of the CDR3 is 13 residues. CDR1 and CDR2 from the germline V gene are MDHEN and SYDVKM. CDR3 DNA sequence: TGTGCCAGCAGGCGGCAGGGCGGCTATGGCTACACCTTC. Encoded protein: CASRRQGGYGYTF.

The chain has TRBV5-1 and TRBJ2-5; the D call may be TRBD1 or TRBD2 (6 bases each). The CDR3 consists of 16 residues. The germline V gene has CDR1 SGHRS and CDR2 YFSETQ. V was pared by 4 bases and J by 5 bases, with 21 bases between. Here the CDR3 DNA reads TGCGCCAGCAGCGCGCCCACAGGGATGCGGGGTGAGACCCAGTACTTC. It specifies CASSAPTGMRGETQYF. Full variable domain (remainder filled in from reference TRBV5-1 and TRBJ2-5): KAGVTQTPRYLIKTRGQQVTLSCSPISGHRSVSWYQQTPGQGLQFLFEYFSETQRNKGNFPGRFSGRQFSNSRSEMNVSTLELGDSALYLCASSAPTGMRGETQYFGPGTRLLVL.

The V and J genes are TRBV4-2 and TRBJ1-2, with 7 bases fitting TRBD1. CDR1 is LGHNA, CDR2 YNFKEQ, per germline. Unmatched junction bases numbered 8, after V lost 3 bases and J lost 4 bases. The length of the CDR3 is 15 residues. CDR3 protein: CASSHETGITYGYTF. Here the CDR3 DNA reads TGTGCCAGCAGCCATGAGACAGGGATCACCTATGGCTACACCTTC.

This clone was detected only once. The chain joins TRBV19 to TRBJ1-1, with a tentative D call TRBD1 (6 bases). This CDR3 contains 16 residues. Trimming stripped 4 bases from V and 0 bases from J, with 15 bases between. In germline, CDR1 is LNHDA, CDR2 SQIVND (reference sequence). The CDR3 coding sequence is TGTGCCAGTAGTAGAACCGGGACAACCATGAACACTGAAGCTTTCTTT. Amino acid sequence: CASSRTGTTMNTEAFF.

The chain uses TRBV30 and TRBJ1-2, with a weak D call TRBD1 (6 bases). Germline-derived CDR1 and CDR2 are GTSNPN and SVGIG (reference sequence). The V and J ends lost 7 bases and 1 base respectively, with 16 bases between them. CDR3 length: 14 residues. CDR3 loop: CASAGQILNYGYTF. CDR3 DNA: TGTGCCTCAGCGGGACAAATCCTTAACTATGGCTACACCTTC.

This chain uses TRBV5-8 with TRBJ2-7; 12 bases match TRBD2. The J segment lost 0 bases and the V segment lost 4 bases, leaving 5 bases of the junction unmatched. The CDR3 is 16 amino acids. Germline V gene lookup returns CDR1 SGHTS and CDR2 YDEGEE. The DNA of the CDR3 is TGTGCCAGCAGCCCGGGACTAGCGGGCCGCTCCTACGAGCAGTACTTC. It is translated as CASSPGLAGRSYEQYF.

This clone was found a few times. The V gene is TRBV7-9, the J gene TRBJ2-1, with D perhaps matching TRBD1 or TRBD2 (5 bases each). Trimming removed 3 bases at V and 15 bases at J, with 27 bases between. The CDR3 sequence is 16 residues long. CDR1 is SEHNR and CDR2 is FQNEAQ in the germline V gene (reference sequence). The chain's CDR3 is CASSFPPAGRQTESFF. CDR3 DNA: TGTGCCAGCAGCTTCCCTCCGGCGGGCAGACAGACCGAGTCGTTCTTC.

V gene TRBV4-3 combines with J gene TRBJ1-4, with TRBD1 matching over 8 bases. CDR3 length equals 18 residues. Losses at the gene ends were 0 bases for V and 8 bases for J; bases not matched to a gene: 14. CDR1 is LGHNA, CDR2 YSLEER, per germline. CDR3 DNA: TGCGCCAGCAGCCAAGACAGGCAGGGGGCCGCAGAGCGGGAAAAACTGTTTTTT. This codes for CASSQDRQGAAEREKLFF.

The chain uses TRBV30 and TRBJ1-2; D is unclear. In germline, CDR1 is GTSNPN, CDR2 SVGIG (reference sequence). The V gene lost 3 bases and the J gene lost 7 bases, with 18 bases spanning the gap. The CDR3 consists of 14 residues. As DNA, the CDR3 is TGTGCCTGGAGCCCCCCCGGCCGGTCGGGTGGCTACACCTTC. This translates into CAWSPPGRSGGYTF.

This chain connects TRBV5-4 to TRBJ2-7; TRBD1 agrees at 7 bases. Looked up from germline, CDR1 is SGHNT and CDR2 is YYREEE (reference sequence). V was pared by 4 bases and J by 6 bases, with 13 bases of the junction left unmatched. The CDR3 loop spans 15 amino acids. The CDR3 protein is CASSGVARGTSEQYF. DNA of the CDR3: TGTGCCAGCAGCGGGGTGGCCAGGGGGACAAGCGAGCAGTACTTC.

The genes are TRBV7-2 and TRBJ1-6; perhaps TRBD1 as D (5 bases). The germline V gene has CDR1 SGHTA and CDR2 FQGNSA. This CDR3 spans 16 amino acids. V gave up 4 bases and J gave up 6 bases, with 16 bases separating them. For the CDR3, the DNA is TGTGCCAGCAGCTCCCGAGGGCGGGGCCCTAATTCACCCCTCCACTTT. This codes for CASSSRGRGPNSPLHF.